This TCR beta chain is from a study of blood T cell repertoires in COVID-19. Using immunoSEQ multiplex PCR, the repertoire was profiled, and TCRdb retains in-frame clones only, with some absent. The table records tens of thousands of clones, roughly 88% of them present only once. V trimming: 7 bases; J trimming: 0 bases; junction bases outside the gene matches: 4. Germline V gene lookup returns CDR1 MDHEN and CDR2 SYDVKM. CDR3 length equals 15 residues. This receptor was identified in a man aged 55 to 70 with COVID-19, enrolled during active disease. The material sequenced was peripheral blood. V and J are TRBV28 and TRBJ1-4; 8 nucleotides agree with TRBD1. This CDR3 is CASMQGAATNEKLFF. CDR3 DNA: TGTGCCAGCATGCAGGGGGCTGCAACTAATGAAAAACTGTTTTTT.